These 6 T cell receptor beta chains were all obtained from the same sample, sequenced in a study of T cells in Graves' hyperthyroidism and ophthalmopathy. It was RNA transcripts that yielded the amplified TCR beta CDR3 regions. HTBI primers were employed in a first-round RT-PCR of the TCR CDR3. TCRdb redid the calling of the multiplex PCR reads with MiXCR, one entry per CDR3 protein. Of a few hundred thousand distinct CDR3 sequences listed, around 45% were seen once; the top ten hold 15% to 20%. Material: peripheral blood or thyroid tissue (not recorded which). These receptors originate from an adult woman with Graves' disease, either hyperthyroidism or ophthalmopathy (not recorded which).

In this sample, this clonotype turned up a few times. Written as DNA, the CDR3 is TGTGCCAGCTCACCAGCCTCGGGGTGGGTGAACACTGAAGCTTTCTTT. This gives the protein CASSPASGWVNTEAFF. The V and J genes are TRBV18 and TRBJ1-1, with D hard to call. The CDR3 is 16 residues long. V was shortened by 2 bases and J by 0 bases, with 13 bases between the two germline ends. Germline lookup yields CDR1 KGHSH and CDR2 LQKENI.

This clonotype was seen a handful of times. The chain is built from TRBV15 and TRBJ2-3; no reliable D call. V lost 3 bases and J 4 bases, leaving 17 bases between the germline ends. CDR1 and CDR2 from the germline V gene are LNHNV and YYDKDF (reference sequence). CDR3 length: 16 amino acids. CDR3 amino acids: CATSRKGLGAADTQYF. Written as DNA, the CDR3 is TGTGCCACCAGCAGGAAGGGCCTAGGAGCCGCAGATACGCAGTATTTT.

The CDR3 nucleotides are TGTGCCAGTAGTGCTCGGGACAGACTTCGCGAGCAGTACTTC. This gives the protein CASSARDRLREQYF. V gene TRBV19 combines with J gene TRBJ2-7; 7 bases agree with TRBD1. Germline CDR1 reads LNHDA; CDR2 reads SQIVND (reference sequence). Trimming cost V 5 bases and J 6 bases; bases outside gene matches: 10. The CDR3 consists of 14 residues.

The chain joins TRBV7-9 to TRBJ2-7; the D gene could be TRBD1 or TRBD2 (6 bases each). V was clipped by 5 bases and J by 3 bases, with 23 bases between them. Germline V CDR1 and CDR2: SEHNR, FQNEAQ (reference sequence). The CDR3 is 17 residues long. CDR3 nucleotide sequence: TGTGCCAGCAGCCACCGATACACCGGGGGCATTGACTACGAGCAGTACTTC. Translated, it gives CASSHRYTGGIDYEQYF.

The chain couples TRBV9 to TRBJ2-7; D possibly corresponds to TRBD1 (6 bases). Germline V gene sequence: CDR1 SGDLS, CDR2 YYNGEE. V dropped 2 bases and J dropped 1 base, with 13 bases sitting between them. The CDR3 is 15 amino acids. This chain's CDR3 is CASSVGRQASYEQYF. The CDR3 DNA sequence: TGTGCCAGCAGCGTTGGTCGACAGGCGTCCTACGAGCAGTACTTC.

In DNA, the CDR3 is TGTGCCAGCAGCCTCGGGACAGGGGCAGTCCAAGAGACCCAGTACTTC. Its protein is CASSLGTGAVQETQYF. This sequence joins TRBV7-6 and TRBJ2-5; 10 bases agree with TRBD1. The CDR3 extends over 16 amino acids. CDR1 and CDR2 (germline): SGHVS, FNYEAQ. V was pared by 5 bases and J by 1 base, with 7 bases of the junction left unmatched. The variable domain in full, with the rest retrieved from reference TRBV7-6 and TRBJ2-5, is GAGVSQSPRYKVTKRGQDVALRCDPISGHVSLYWYRQALGQGPEFLTYFNYEAQQDKSGLPNDRFSAERPEGSISTLTIQRTEQRDSAMYRCASSLGTGAVQETQYFGPGTRLLVL.